The entry below describes one T cell receptor (beta chain). Antigen unknown. The data were produced by immunoSEQ multiplex PCR, yet TCRdb's version contains in-frame clones alone and is incomplete. Of 90,000 to 95,000 clones listed, about 91% are singletons. This specimen belongs to a study of T cells in localized non-small cell lung cancer. Study-wide points: Sequencing was restricted to one tumor region; therefore, heterogeneity remains possible. Uninvolved neighboring lung showed the greatest T cell clonality, exceeding tumor.

Trimming took 7 bases from V and 1 from J, leaving 16 bases between them. The germline gives CDR1 MNHNS, CDR2 SASEGT. The CDR3 runs 15 residues. This sequence originates from a man between 40 and 70 years old with stage I squamous cell lung carcinoma. The chain recombines TRBV6-1 with TRBJ1-2, with D perhaps matching TRBD1 (5 bases). The specimen comprised peripheral blood, sampled before any cancer treatment. CDR3 nucleotide sequence: TGTGCCAGCACTACAGGACGGAGGATTAACTATGGCTACACCTTC. This translates into CASTTGRRINYGYTF.